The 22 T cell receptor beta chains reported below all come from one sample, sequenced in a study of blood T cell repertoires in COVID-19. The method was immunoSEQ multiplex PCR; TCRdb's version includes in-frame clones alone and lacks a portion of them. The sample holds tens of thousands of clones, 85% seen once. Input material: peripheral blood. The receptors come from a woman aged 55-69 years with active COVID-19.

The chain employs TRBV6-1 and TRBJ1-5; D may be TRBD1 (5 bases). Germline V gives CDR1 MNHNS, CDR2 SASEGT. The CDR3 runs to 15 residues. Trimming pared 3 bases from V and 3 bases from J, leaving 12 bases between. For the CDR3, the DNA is TGTGCCAGCAGTGACGGGGGGAGGGACAATCAGCCCCAGCATTTT. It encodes CASSDGGRDNQPQHF.

CDR3 amino acids: CASSVPGTGGLNYGYTF. For the CDR3, the DNA is TGTGCCAGCAGTGTACCCGGGACAGGGGGCCTTAACTATGGCTACACCTTC. J is TRBJ1-2 and V is TRBV2; TRBD1 aligns across 12 bases. The length of the CDR3 is 17 residues. V lost 4 bases, J lost 1 base, and 7 bases stayed unmatched. CDR1 is SNHLY and CDR2 is FYNNEI in the germline V gene.

CDR3 sequence: CASSEKTGSDSIRYTF. The CDR3 bases are TGTGCCAGCAGCGAGAAGACAGGGTCGGACTCCATCCGCTACACCTTC. The gene calls are TRBV7-8 and TRBJ1-2; 7 positions agree with TRBD1. The germline gives CDR1 SGHVS, CDR2 FQNEAQ. The CDR3 consists of 16 residues. J lost 9 bases, V lost 5 bases, and 18 bases had no gene match.

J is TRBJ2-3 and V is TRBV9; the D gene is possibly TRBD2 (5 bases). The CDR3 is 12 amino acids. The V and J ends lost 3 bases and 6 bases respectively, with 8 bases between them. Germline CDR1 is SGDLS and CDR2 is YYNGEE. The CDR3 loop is CASSGRWDTQYF. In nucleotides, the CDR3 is TGTGCCAGCAGCGGGAGGTGGGATACGCAGTATTTT.

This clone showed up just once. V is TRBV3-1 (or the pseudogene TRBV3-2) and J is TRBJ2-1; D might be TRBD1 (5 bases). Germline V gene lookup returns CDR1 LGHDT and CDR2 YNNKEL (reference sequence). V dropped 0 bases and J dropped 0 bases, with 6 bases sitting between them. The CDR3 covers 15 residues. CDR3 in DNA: TGTGCCAGCAGCCAAGATACAGGCTCCTACAATGAGCAGTTCTTC. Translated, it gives CASSQDTGSYNEQFF.

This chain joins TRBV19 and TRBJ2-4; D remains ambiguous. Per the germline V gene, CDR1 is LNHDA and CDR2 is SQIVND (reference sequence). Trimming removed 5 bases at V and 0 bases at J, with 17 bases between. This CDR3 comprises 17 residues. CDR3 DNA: TGTGCCAGTAGTTTCGACACGTTCGTCCCAGCCAAAAACATTCAGTACTTC. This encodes CASSFDTFVPAKNIQYF.

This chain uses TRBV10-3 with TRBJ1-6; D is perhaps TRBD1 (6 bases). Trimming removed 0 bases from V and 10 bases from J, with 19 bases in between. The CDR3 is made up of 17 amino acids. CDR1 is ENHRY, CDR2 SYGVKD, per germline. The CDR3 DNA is TGTGCCATCAGTGAGTCGAAGTGGCAGGGGTTAGGGTCACCCCTCCACTTT. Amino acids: CAISESKWQGLGSPLHF.

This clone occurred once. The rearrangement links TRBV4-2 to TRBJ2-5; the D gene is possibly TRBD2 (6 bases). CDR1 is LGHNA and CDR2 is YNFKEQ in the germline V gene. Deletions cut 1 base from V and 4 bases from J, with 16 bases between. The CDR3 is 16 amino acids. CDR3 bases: TGTGCCAGCAGCCAAGGTAGACTAGTCCTTCGAGAGACCCAGTACTTC. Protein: CASSQGRLVLRETQYF.

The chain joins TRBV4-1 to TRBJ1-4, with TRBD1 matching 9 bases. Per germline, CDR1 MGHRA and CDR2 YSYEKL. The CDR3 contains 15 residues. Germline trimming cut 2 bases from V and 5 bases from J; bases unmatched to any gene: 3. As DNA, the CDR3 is TGCGCCAGCAGCCAATCCGGGACAGGGAATGAAAAACTGTTTTTT. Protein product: CASSQSGTGNEKLFF.

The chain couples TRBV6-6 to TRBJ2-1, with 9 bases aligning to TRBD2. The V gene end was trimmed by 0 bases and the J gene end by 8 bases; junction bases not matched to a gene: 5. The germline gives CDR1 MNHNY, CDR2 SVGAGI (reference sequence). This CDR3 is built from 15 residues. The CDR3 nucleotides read TGTGCCAGCAGTTACTCGACCCAGCGGGGGGATGAGCAGTTCTTC. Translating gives CASSYSTQRGDEQFF.

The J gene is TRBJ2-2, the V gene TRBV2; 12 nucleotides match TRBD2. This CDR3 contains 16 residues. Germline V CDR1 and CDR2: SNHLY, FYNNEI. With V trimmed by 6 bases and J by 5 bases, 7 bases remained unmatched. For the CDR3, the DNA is TGTGCCAGCAGAGAGACCGGGACTAGCGGGACCGGGGAGCTGTTTTTT. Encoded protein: CASRETGTSGTGELFF. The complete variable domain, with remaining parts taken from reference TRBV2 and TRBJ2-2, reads EPEVTQTPSHQVTQMGQEVILRCVPISNHLYFYWYRQILGQKVEFLVSFYNNEISEKSEIFDDQFSVERPDGSNFTLKIRSTKLEDSAMYFCASRETGTSGTGELFFGEGSRLTVL.

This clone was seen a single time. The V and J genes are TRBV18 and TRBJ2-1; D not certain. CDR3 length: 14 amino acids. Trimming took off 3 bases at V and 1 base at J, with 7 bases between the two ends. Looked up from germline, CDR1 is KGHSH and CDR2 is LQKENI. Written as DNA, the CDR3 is TGTGCCAGCTCACCTTTCCCTTCCTACAATGAGCAGTTCTTC. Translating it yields CASSPFPSYNEQFF.

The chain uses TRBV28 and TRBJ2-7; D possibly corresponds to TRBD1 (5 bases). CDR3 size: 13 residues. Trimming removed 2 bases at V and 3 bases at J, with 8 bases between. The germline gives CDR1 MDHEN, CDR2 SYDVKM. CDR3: CASSLGARYEQYF. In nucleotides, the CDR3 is TGTGCCAGCAGTTTAGGGGCCCGCTACGAGCAGTACTTC.

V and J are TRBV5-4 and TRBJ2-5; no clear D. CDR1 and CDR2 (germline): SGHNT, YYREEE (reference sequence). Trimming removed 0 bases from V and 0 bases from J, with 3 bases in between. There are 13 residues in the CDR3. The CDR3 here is CASSLVDQETQYF. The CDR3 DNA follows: TGTGCCAGCAGCTTGGTCGACCAAGAGACCCAGTACTTC. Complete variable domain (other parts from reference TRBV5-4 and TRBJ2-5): ETGVTQSPTHLIKTRGQQVTLRCSSQSGHNTVSWYQQALGQGPQFIFQYYREEENGRGNFPPRFSGLQFPNYSSELNVNALELDDSALYLCASSLVDQETQYFGPGTRLLVL.

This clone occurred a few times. The CDR3 is CASSYGTGMDTEAFF. The CDR3 bases are TGTGCCAGCAGTTACGGGACAGGGATGGACACTGAAGCTTTCTTT. The V and J genes are TRBV6-6 and TRBJ1-1; 9 bases fit TRBD1. Trimming took 2 bases from V and 3 from J; bases not matched to a gene: 4. The germline V gene has CDR1 MNHNY and CDR2 SVGAGI (reference sequence). CDR3 length: 15 amino acids.

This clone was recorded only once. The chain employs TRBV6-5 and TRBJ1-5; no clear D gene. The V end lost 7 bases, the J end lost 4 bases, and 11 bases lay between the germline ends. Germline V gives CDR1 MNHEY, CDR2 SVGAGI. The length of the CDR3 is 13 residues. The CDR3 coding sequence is TGTGCCAGCACTTCAACAGCTAATCAGCCCCAGCATTTT. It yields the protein CASTSTANQPQHF.

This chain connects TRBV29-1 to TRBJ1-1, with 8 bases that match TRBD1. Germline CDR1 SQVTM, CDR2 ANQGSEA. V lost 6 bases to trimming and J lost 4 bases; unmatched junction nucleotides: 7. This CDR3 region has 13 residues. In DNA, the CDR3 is TGCAGCGTGGGGGGACAGGTGAGCACTGAAGCTTTCTTT. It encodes CSVGGQVSTEAFF.

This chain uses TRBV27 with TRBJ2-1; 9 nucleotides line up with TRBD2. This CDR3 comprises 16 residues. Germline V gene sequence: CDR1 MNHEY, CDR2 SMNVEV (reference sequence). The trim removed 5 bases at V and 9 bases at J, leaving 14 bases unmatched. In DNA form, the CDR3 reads TGTGCCAGCAGTACATATAGCGGGAGTGGGCAGGGTGAGCAGTTCTTC. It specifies CASSTYSGSGQGEQFF.

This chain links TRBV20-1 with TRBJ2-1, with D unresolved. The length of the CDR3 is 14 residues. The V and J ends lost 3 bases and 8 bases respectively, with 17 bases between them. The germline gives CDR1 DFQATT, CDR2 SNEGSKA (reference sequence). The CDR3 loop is CSASGERSSDEQFF. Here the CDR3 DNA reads TGCAGTGCTAGTGGTGAGAGGTCCTCGGATGAGCAGTTCTTC.

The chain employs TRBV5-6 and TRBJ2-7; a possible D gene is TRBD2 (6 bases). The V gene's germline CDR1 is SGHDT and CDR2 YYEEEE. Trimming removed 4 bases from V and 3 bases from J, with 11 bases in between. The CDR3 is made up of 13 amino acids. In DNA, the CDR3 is TGTGCCAGCAGCGGCGGGGACGGCTACGAGCAGTACTTC. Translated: CASSGGDGYEQYF. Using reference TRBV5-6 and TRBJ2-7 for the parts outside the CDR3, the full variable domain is DAGVTQSPTHLIKTRGQQVTLRCSPKSGHDTVSWYQQALGQGPQFIFQYYEEEERQRGNFPDRFSGHQFPNYSSELNVNALLLGDSALYLCASSGGDGYEQYFGPGTRLTVT.

CDR3 sequence: CASSPRYRGEARTYNEQFF. DNA of the CDR3: TGCGCCAGCAGTCCGCGGTACAGGGGGGAGGCGAGGACCTACAATGAGCAGTTCTTC. The V and J genes are TRBV23-1 and TRBJ2-1; 8 bases agree with TRBD1. TRBV23-1 is sorted into the ORF group, with uncertain function. V shed 4 bases and J 2 bases; nucleotides not matched to a gene: 16. This CDR3 is built from 19 residues.

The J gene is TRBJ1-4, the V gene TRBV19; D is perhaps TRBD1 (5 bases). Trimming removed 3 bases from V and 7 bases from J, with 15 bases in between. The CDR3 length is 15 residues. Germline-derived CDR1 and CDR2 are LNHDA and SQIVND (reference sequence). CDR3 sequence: CASSIPQAPGEKLFF. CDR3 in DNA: TGTGCCAGTAGTATCCCACAGGCCCCGGGTGAAAAACTGTTTTTT.